The rows below give T cell receptor beta chains drawn from one sample of a study of cytomegalovirus exposure and HLA in healthy donors. Profiling relied on immunoSEQ multiplex PCR, and the TCRdb table lists in-frame clones only, not all of them. The sample lists some 270,000 clones; just over 85% were seen once. The sample consisted of PBMCs. Source of these receptors: a woman younger than 30 in good health and CMV-seronegative. Each CDR3 is given with its conserved first and last residue. D genes are given only for firm matches. A clone size is listed for some rows: how often the clone was seen (once, few, many), or a class if it is expanded.

>TRBV7-3|TRBJ2-4|NA|NA
CASSLPPQGAGENIQYF
>TRBV7-9|TRBJ2-3|TRBD1|NA
CASSRTGPSTDTQYF
>TRBV28|TRBJ1-3|NA|once
CASSYQGIAGNTIYF
>TRBV9|TRBJ1-4|NA|once
CASSVGNSPLEKLFF
>TRBV7-2|TRBJ2-1|TRBD2|NA
CASSLDSGRDGEQFF
>TRBV10-1|TRBJ2-5|NA|once
CASSGGGTQYF
>TRBV6-5|TRBJ1-1|TRBD1|NA
CASSYAGTGNTEAFF
>TRBV18|TRBJ1-6|NA|few
CASSQKEGIVSPLHF
>TRBV6-1|TRBJ1-5|TRBD1|NA
CASSESDRGNQPQHF
>TRBV7-2|TRBJ2-7|NA|NA
CASSLSIGSSYEQYF
>TRBV10-2|TRBJ2-7|TRBD2|NA
CASSEPYTSGSGEQYF
>TRBV23-1|TRBJ2-5|TRBD1|NA
CASSQLLLGQGAGETQYF
>TRBV27|TRBJ2-2|NA|NA
CASSLLGQNTGELFF
>TRBV6-5|TRBJ2-7|NA|NA
CASSYSIETVTHEQYF
>TRBV9|TRBJ2-5|NA|once
CASSALATQETQYF
>TRBV7-7|TRBJ2-1|NA|NA
CASSISSYNEQFF
>TRBV5-4|TRBJ1-4|NA|NA
CASSGGAGEEKLFF
>TRBV30|TRBJ1-4|NA|NA
CAWSPGQGEKLFF
>TRBV10-2|TRBJ1-2|NA|NA
CASKPGYYGYTF
>TRBV28|TRBJ2-7|NA|NA
CASSPPYYEQYF
>TRBV15|TRBJ1-1|NA|once
CATSRDRSGARTEAFF
>TRBV9|TRBJ2-2|TRBD2|many
CASSVDRGVTGELFF
>TRBV6-5|TRBJ2-7|TRBD2|NA
CASSYRSGGPYEQYF
>TRBV18|TRBJ2-7|TRBD2|NA
CASSPAFETSGLGEQYF
>TRBV2|TRBJ2-7|TRBD1|NA
CARGTVSYEQYF
>TRBV7-2|TRBJ1-2|TRBD1|few
CASSPDRVGYTF
>TRBV16|TRBJ2-3|TRBD2|NA
CASSPGLAGTDTQYF
>TRBV5-6|TRBJ1-1|TRBD1|NA
CASSHGTGGESGRDTEAFF
>TRBV7-6|TRBJ1-5|NA|NA
CASSDRFSNQPQHF
>TRBV13|TRBJ2-7|TRBD1|once
CASSLMRTGYEQYF
>TRBV4-3|TRBJ2-1|TRBD1|NA
CASSQGGTGGLNEQFF
>TRBV6-5|TRBJ1-1|NA|NA
CASTRAGRSEAFF
>TRBV6-6|TRBJ2-7|TRBD2|NA
CASSYPGLAAYEQYF
>TRBV5-1|TRBJ1-1|NA|NA
CASSVGDPRSTEAFF
>TRBV25-1|TRBJ1-2|NA|NA
CASSPEGVRKDGYTF
>TRBV10-2|TRBJ2-1|NA|NA
CASSAASSNEQFF
>TRBV10-1|TRBJ2-1|TRBD1|NA
CASSDVGQGHNEQFF